A selection of T cell receptor beta chains follows, all from one sample in a study of neoadjuvant anti-PD-1 for oral cavity cancer. Measured with immunoSEQ multiplex PCR; TCRdb has only the in-frame clones, and not every one. The sample lists around 14,000 clones; around 70% were seen once. Here the sequenced sample was PBMCs, taken after nivolumab (anti-PD-1) treatment. The receptors were gathered from a person aged 40 to 85 with oral cavity squamous cell carcinoma. CDR3s include the opening cysteine and the closing phenylalanine or tryptophan. Fields, in order: J gene, clone size, D gene, V gene, CDR3 protein, CDR3 DNA. D genes are given only for firm matches. The size field is filled for only some rows; it gives once, few, many or a size class.

j_gene: TRBJ2-7; abundance: NA; d_gene: NA; v_gene: TRBV6-1; CDR3aa: CATSGDKKIHEQYF; CDR3nt: TGTGCCACCTCAGGCGACAAAAAAATCCACGAGCAGTACTTC
j_gene: TRBJ2-1; abundance: NA; d_gene: TRBD2; v_gene: TRBV5-1; CDR3aa: CASSPPNYSGRVDEQFF; CDR3nt: TGCGCCAGCAGCCCACCTAACTACAGCGGGAGGGTTGATGAGCAGTTCTTC
j_gene: TRBJ1-5; abundance: once; d_gene: NA; v_gene: TRBV19; CDR3aa: CASSRRNQPQHF; CDR3nt: TGTGCCAGTAGTAGGCGCAATCAGCCCCAGCATTTT
j_gene: TRBJ1-1; abundance: NA; d_gene: TRBD1; v_gene: TRBV6-5; CDR3aa: CASSLGGLRAEAFF; CDR3nt: TGTGCCAGCAGTTTAGGGGGCCTGCGGGCTGAAGCTTTCTTT
j_gene: TRBJ2-1; abundance: NA; d_gene: NA; v_gene: TRBV7-6; CDR3aa: CASSLGARGEQFF; CDR3nt: TGTGCCAGCAGCTTAGGAGCCCGAGGCGAGCAGTTCTTC
j_gene: TRBJ2-5; abundance: NA; d_gene: TRBD2; v_gene: TRBV27; CDR3aa: CASSFLSGRGETQYF; CDR3nt: TGTGCCAGCAGTTTTCTTAGCGGGAGGGGAGAGACCCAGTACTTC
j_gene: TRBJ2-3; abundance: NA; d_gene: NA; v_gene: TRBV28; CDR3aa: CAIQRSTDTQYF; CDR3nt: TGTGCCATCCAGCGGAGCACAGATACGCAGTATTTT
j_gene: TRBJ2-3; abundance: medium-sized; d_gene: TRBD2; v_gene: TRBV5-6; CDR3aa: CASSPAGLAGSDTQYF; CDR3nt: TGTGCCAGCAGCCCCGCAGGGCTAGCGGGATCAGATACGCAGTATTTT
j_gene: TRBJ2-6; abundance: NA; d_gene: NA; v_gene: TRBV5-1; CDR3aa: CASSFGGSSGANVLTF; CDR3nt: TGCGCCAGCAGCTTTGGCGGCAGCTCTGGGGCCAACGTCCTGACTTTC
j_gene: TRBJ1-1; abundance: NA; d_gene: TRBD1; v_gene: TRBV11-1; CDR3aa: CASSTGVRAFF; CDR3nt: TGTGCCAGCAGTACAGGGGTTCGAGCTTTCTTT
j_gene: TRBJ2-1; abundance: NA; d_gene: NA; v_gene: TRBV7-8; CDR3aa: CASSSWRGRVNEQFF; CDR3nt: TGTGCCAGCAGCTCTTGGAGGGGTCGGGTCAATGAGCAGTTCTTC
j_gene: TRBJ1-2; abundance: NA; d_gene: NA; v_gene: TRBV5-6; CDR3aa: CASSFWMAEGYTF; CDR3nt: TGTGCCAGCAGCTTCTGGATGGCGGAGGGCTACACCTTC
j_gene: TRBJ1-5; abundance: NA; d_gene: NA; v_gene: TRBV30; CDR3aa: CAWQPRGAAQPQHF; CDR3nt: TGTGCCTGGCAACCCCGGGGGGCGGCCCAGCCCCAGCATTTT
j_gene: TRBJ1-1; abundance: NA; d_gene: NA; v_gene: TRBV11-2; CDR3aa: CASSLGRASSEAFF; CDR3nt: TGTGCCAGCAGCTTGGGCAGGGCTTCTTCTGAAGCTTTCTTT
j_gene: TRBJ1-1; abundance: NA; d_gene: NA; v_gene: TRBV29-1; CDR3aa: CSVDRHLNTEAFF; CDR3nt: TGCAGCGTTGATAGACACCTAAACACTGAAGCTTTCTTT
j_gene: TRBJ1-2; abundance: once; d_gene: TRBD1; v_gene: TRBV5-1; CDR3aa: CASSRTGGDYGYTF; CDR3nt: TGTGCCAGCAGCAGGACAGGGGGCGACTATGGCTACACCTTC
j_gene: TRBJ2-1; abundance: NA; d_gene: NA; v_gene: TRBV4-1; CDR3aa: CASSPEGLSSYNEQFF; CDR3nt: TGCGCCAGCAGCCCCGAAGGACTAAGCTCCTACAATGAGCAGTTCTTC
j_gene: TRBJ1-4; abundance: NA; d_gene: NA; v_gene: TRBV11-2; CDR3aa: CASSAQGNEKLFF; CDR3nt: TGTGCCAGCAGCGCACAGGGCAATGAAAAACTGTTTTTT
j_gene: TRBJ2-7; abundance: NA; d_gene: NA; v_gene: TRBV30; CDR3aa: CAWSRGTLLEQYF; CDR3nt: TGTGCCTGGAGTAGAGGCACCCTGCTTGAGCAGTACTTC
j_gene: TRBJ2-7; abundance: NA; d_gene: TRBD2; v_gene: TRBV27; CDR3aa: CASIETSGRAREQYF; CDR3nt: TGTGCCAGCATCGAGACTAGCGGGAGGGCCCGCGAGCAGTACTTC
j_gene: TRBJ1-3; abundance: few; d_gene: NA; v_gene: TRBV2; CDR3aa: CASGGEAGNTIYF; CDR3nt: TGTGCCAGCGGGGGAGAAGCTGGAAACACCATATATTTT
j_gene: TRBJ1-5; abundance: NA; d_gene: NA; v_gene: TRBV19; CDR3aa: CASSIIGRGQPQHF; CDR3nt: TGTGCCAGTAGTATAATCGGGAGGGGACAGCCCCAGCATTTT
j_gene: TRBJ2-3; abundance: NA; d_gene: TRBD2; v_gene: TRBV5-1; CDR3aa: CASSLAGTSGASTDTQYF; CDR3nt: TGCGCCAGCAGCTTGGCTGGGACTAGCGGGGCTAGCACAGATACGCAGTATTTT
j_gene: TRBJ2-7; abundance: once; d_gene: TRBD1; v_gene: TRBV7-2; CDR3aa: CASSLIGQGAYEQYF; CDR3nt: TGTGCCAGCAGCTTGATCGGACAGGGGGCCTACGAGCAGTACTTC
j_gene: TRBJ2-5; abundance: once; d_gene: TRBD2; v_gene: TRBV14; CDR3aa: CASSRTGLAGGSGGTQYF; CDR3nt: TGTGCCAGCAGCCGAACGGGCTTAGCGGGAGGATCTGGGGGGACCCAGTACTTC
j_gene: TRBJ2-1; abundance: NA; d_gene: TRBD2; v_gene: TRBV4-1; CDR3aa: CASSTIAGSYNEQFF; CDR3nt: TGCGCCAGCAGCACGATAGCGGGGTCCTACAATGAGCAGTTCTTC
j_gene: TRBJ2-3; abundance: NA; d_gene: NA; v_gene: TRBV4-1; CDR3aa: CASSPGGDTQYF; CDR3nt: TGCGCCAGCAGCCCAGGCGGAGATACGCAGTATTTT
j_gene: TRBJ2-2; abundance: few; d_gene: NA; v_gene: TRBV30; CDR3aa: CAWSLGVGELFF; CDR3nt: TGTGCCTGGAGTCTGGGGGTCGGGGAGCTGTTTTTT
j_gene: TRBJ1-1; abundance: NA; d_gene: TRBD1; v_gene: TRBV6-6; CDR3aa: CASTVGGQGVGTEAFF; CDR3nt: TGTGCCAGCACCGTGGGGGGACAGGGGGTGGGCACTGAAGCTTTCTTT
j_gene: TRBJ1-1; abundance: NA; d_gene: NA; v_gene: TRBV6-5; CDR3aa: CASSYRGGNTEAFF; CDR3nt: TGTGCCAGCAGTTACCGGGGGGGGAACACTGAAGCTTTCTTT
j_gene: TRBJ2-3; abundance: NA; d_gene: NA; v_gene: TRBV6-6; CDR3aa: CASSLSTDTQYF; CDR3nt: TGTGCCAGCAGTTTGAGTACAGATACGCAGTATTTT
j_gene: TRBJ2-7; abundance: NA; d_gene: NA; v_gene: TRBV27; CDR3aa: CASSLSVRGSEEQYF; CDR3nt: TGTGCCAGCAGTTTAAGCGTAAGGGGCAGTGAGGAGCAGTACTTC
j_gene: TRBJ2-7; abundance: NA; d_gene: TRBD2; v_gene: TRBV27; CDR3aa: CASSRTSGRRVQYF; CDR3nt: TGTGCCAGCAGTCGGACTAGCGGGAGAAGGGTGCAGTACTTC
j_gene: TRBJ2-5; abundance: NA; d_gene: NA; v_gene: TRBV18; CDR3aa: CASSPGAQETQYF; CDR3nt: TGTGCCAGCTCACCTGGGGCCCAAGAGACCCAGTACTTC
j_gene: TRBJ2-3; abundance: NA; d_gene: NA; v_gene: TRBV9; CDR3aa: CASSVSGLASTDTQYF; CDR3nt: TGTGCCAGCAGCGTTTCCGGACTCGCTAGCACAGATACGCAGTATTTT
j_gene: TRBJ2-2; abundance: once; d_gene: NA; v_gene: TRBV7-9; CDR3aa: CASSPTGELFF; CDR3nt: TGTGCCAGCAGCCCTACCGGGGAGCTGTTTTTT
j_gene: TRBJ1-5; abundance: NA; d_gene: TRBD1; v_gene: TRBV5-1; CDR3aa: CASSLGTGANQPQHF; CDR3nt: TGCGCCAGCAGCTTGGGGACAGGGGCCAATCAGCCCCAGCATTTT
j_gene: TRBJ2-7; abundance: NA; d_gene: TRBD1; v_gene: TRBV30; CDR3aa: CAWRFRQGVPYEQYF; CDR3nt: TGTGCCTGGAGATTCCGACAGGGGGTACCCTACGAGCAGTACTTC
j_gene: TRBJ2-2; abundance: NA; d_gene: NA; v_gene: TRBV5-1; CDR3aa: CASSLAGGPNTGELFF; CDR3nt: TGCGCCAGCAGCTTGGCCGGGGGGCCGAACACCGGGGAGCTGTTTTTT
j_gene: TRBJ2-7; abundance: few; d_gene: TRBD2; v_gene: TRBV5-4; CDR3aa: CASSRPGTNSYEQYF; CDR3nt: TGTGCCAGCAGCCGGCCGGGGACTAACTCCTACGAGCAGTACTTC
j_gene: TRBJ2-5; abundance: NA; d_gene: NA; v_gene: TRBV29-1; CDR3aa: CSVDTGLQETQYF; CDR3nt: TGCAGCGTTGATACGGGCCTACAAGAGACCCAGTACTTC
j_gene: TRBJ1-1; abundance: NA; d_gene: NA; v_gene: TRBV6-4; CDR3aa: CASSEASGGNTEAFF; CDR3nt: TGTGCCAGCAGTGAGGCCTCCGGAGGGAACACTGAAGCTTTCTTT
j_gene: TRBJ2-5; abundance: once; d_gene: NA; v_gene: TRBV2; CDR3aa: CASSIPAGLGETQYF; CDR3nt: TGTGCCAGCAGTATACCCGCCGGGCTGGGAGAGACCCAGTACTTC
j_gene: TRBJ1-2; abundance: NA; d_gene: NA; v_gene: TRBV5-1; CDR3aa: CASSWGSGNSGRGYTF; CDR3nt: TGCGCCAGCAGCTGGGGTTCGGGAAATTCAGGACGTGGCTACACCTTC
j_gene: TRBJ2-3; abundance: NA; d_gene: NA; v_gene: TRBV7-2; CDR3aa: CASSFVSTSTDTQYF; CDR3nt: TGTGCCAGCAGCTTTGTATCAACAAGCACAGATACGCAGTATTTT
j_gene: TRBJ1-1; abundance: NA; d_gene: NA; v_gene: TRBV19; CDR3aa: CASSIVRALNTEAFF; CDR3nt: TGTGCCAGTAGTATAGTAAGGGCGCTGAACACTGAAGCTTTCTTT
j_gene: TRBJ1-5; abundance: few; d_gene: TRBD1; v_gene: TRBV28; CDR3aa: CASSSGQDPKPQHF; CDR3nt: TGTGCCAGCAGTTCCGGACAGGACCCTAAGCCCCAGCATTTT
j_gene: TRBJ1-2; abundance: NA; d_gene: TRBD1; v_gene: TRBV7-3; CDR3aa: CASSSTGAQGYTF; CDR3nt: TGTGCCAGCAGCTCCACAGGGGCCCAGGGCTACACCTTC
j_gene: TRBJ2-7; abundance: NA; d_gene: NA; v_gene: TRBV10-3; CDR3aa: CAISEGEPYEQYF; CDR3nt: TGTGCCATCAGTGAAGGCGAGCCCTACGAGCAGTACTTC
j_gene: TRBJ2-1; abundance: NA; d_gene: NA; v_gene: TRBV19; CDR3aa: CASCHRGRIEQFF; CDR3nt: TGTGCCAGTTGTCACCGGGGACGTATTGAGCAGTTCTTC
j_gene: TRBJ2-2; abundance: few; d_gene: NA; v_gene: TRBV10-1; CDR3aa: CASSDPNTGELFF; CDR3nt: TGCGCCAGCAGTGACCCGAACACCGGGGAGCTGTTTTTT
j_gene: TRBJ1-1; abundance: NA; d_gene: NA; v_gene: TRBV10-3; CDR3aa: CAIRGERNTEAFF; CDR3nt: TGTGCCATCAGAGGTGAGAGGAACACTGAAGCTTTCTTT
j_gene: TRBJ2-3; abundance: NA; d_gene: TRBD2; v_gene: TRBV25-1; CDR3aa: CASRGESGRSDTQYF; CDR3nt: TGTGCCAGCAGGGGAGAAAGCGGGAGATCAGATACGCAGTATTTT